This T cell receptor (beta chain) was captured by sequencing in a study of blood T cell repertoires in COVID-19. Overall study context: Collection of acute and convalescent COVID-19 samples took place in the United States, Italy and Spain. Sample material is recorded as cDNA or gDNA derived from T cells, B-cell-depleted T cells, or PBMCs.

Per the study methods: Estimation of nucleated cell counts was performed using reference gene primer amplification. Sequenced by immunoSEQ multiplex PCR; TCRdb stores in-frame clones only, minus some. D and trimming were read from the DNA, whereas the V and J calls and clone size are those reported in that table. The data show a few hundred thousand clones, around 89% seen once. V was cut by 4 bases and J by 7 bases, with 8 bases left in between. This CDR3 contains 13 residues. Looked up from germline, CDR1 is MNHEY and CDR2 is SVGEGT. It was during active infection that Seattle patients were enrolled and then longitudinally followed.

The material sequenced was peripheral blood. The sequence derives from a woman between 25 and 40 years old with COVID-19, enrolled during active disease. The chain couples TRBV6-2 or TRBV6-3 to TRBJ1-6, with D possibly being TRBD1 (5 bases). CDR3 in amino acids: CASSLRGNSPLHF. CDR3 DNA: TGTGCCAGCAGTTTGCGGGGGAATTCACCCCTCCACTTT.